This T cell receptor (beta chain) originates from a study of blood T cell repertoires in COVID-19. Looking at the study overall: The analysed material was cDNA or gDNA that came from T cells, B-cell-depleted T cells, or PBMCs.

In the original workflow: Scientists estimated how many nucleated cells there were by amplifying reference gene primers. The protocol was immunoSEQ multiplex PCR, while the TCRdb copy is restricted to in-frame clones and leaves out a portion. V, J and clone size are those of that table, while D and trimming were read from the DNA. The data show under 300,000 clones, around 87% seen once. The CDR3 is 19 amino acids. Germline V CDR1 and CDR2: LGHDT, YNNKEL (reference sequence). The V end was cut by 1 base, the J end by 0 bases, with 22 bases between. The TCR originated in a woman in her 70s with active or convalescent COVID-19. The chain joins TRBV3-1 (or the pseudogene TRBV3-2) to TRBJ2-7, with D hard to call. The sample consisted of peripheral blood. The CDR3: CASSQVSARSASGSYEQYF. CDR3 nucleotide sequence: TGTGCCAGCAGCCAAGTGTCAGCGCGGTCCGCCTCCGGCTCCTACGAGCAGTACTTC.